This T cell receptor (beta chain) was sequenced during a study of T cell clonotyping in hematopoietic cell transplantation. General observations from the study: Recipient TCR diversity dropped after transplant; expanded clonotypes rose from day 30 to 180.

Worth noting for this clone: The antigen is unknown.

Recipient blood drawn about 28 days pretransplant and days 30, 100, 180 after. Some clones are missing from TCRdb's copy, which holds only in-frame ones; the method was immunoSEQ multiplex PCR. The profile shows roughly 3,000 clones, just under 85% of them singletons. V gave up 0 bases and J gave up 4 bases, with 10 bases separating them. The germline V gene has CDR1 LGHNA and CDR2 YNFKEQ. CDR3 length equals 14 residues. Here the sequenced sample was peripheral blood mononuclear cells, taken 30 days after allogeneic stem cell transplant. The TCR comes from a male patient between 55 and 70 years old who had an allogeneic stem cell transplant, so T cells may come from the graft donor. Some clones in this sample may be carry-over from other donors' samples. The rearrangement uses TRBV4-2 and TRBJ2-7; D possibly corresponds to TRBD2 (6 bases). As DNA, the CDR3 is TGTGCCAGCAGCCAAGACGGGGGATCGTACGAGCAGTACTTC. This gives the protein CASSQDGGSYEQYF.